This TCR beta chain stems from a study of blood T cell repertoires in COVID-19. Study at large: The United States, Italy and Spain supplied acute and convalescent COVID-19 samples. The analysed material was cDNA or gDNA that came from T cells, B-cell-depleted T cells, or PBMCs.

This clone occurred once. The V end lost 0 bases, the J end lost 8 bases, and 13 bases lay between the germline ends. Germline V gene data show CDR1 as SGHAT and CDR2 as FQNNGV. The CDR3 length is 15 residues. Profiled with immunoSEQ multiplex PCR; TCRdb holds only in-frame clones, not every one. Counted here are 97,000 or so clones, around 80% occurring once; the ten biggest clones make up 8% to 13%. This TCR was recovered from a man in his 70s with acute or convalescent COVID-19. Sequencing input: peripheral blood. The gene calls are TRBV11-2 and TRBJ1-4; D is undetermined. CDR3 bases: TGTGCCAGCAGCTTAGATCTCATGGGAGGGGAAAAACTGTTTTTT. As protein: CASSLDLMGGEKLFF.